The 23 T cell receptor beta chains below come from one sample, sequenced in a study of blood T cell repertoires in COVID-19 (dated by TCRdb to 2018 to 2020). Library preparation used the immunoSEQ multiplex PCR assay. In TCRdb, the immuneACCESS table is reduced to in-frame sequences with V and J assigned. These tables do not hold every clone; where another copy was compared, an unresolved V gene accounts for under half, and the others remain unexplained. The sample contains over 150,000 clones, 90% to 95% of them found a single time. About 0.8% of the sample lies in the top ten. Sequencing was done on a sample of peripheral blood. The receptors stem from a young man with COVID-19, enrolled during active disease.

This clone was counted a few times. This chain links TRBV18 with TRBJ1-2, with 7 nucleotides matching TRBD1. The germline gives CDR1 KGHSH, CDR2 LQKENI. Trimming took 6 bases from V and 5 from J; bases not matched to a gene: 6. The CDR3 covers 13 residues. The CDR3 loop reads CASSQDREYGYTF. In DNA, the CDR3 is TGTGCCAGCTCCCAAGACAGGGAATATGGCTACACCTTC.

This clone was counted once. The chain has TRBV23-1 and TRBJ1-2; D gene ambiguous. TRBV23-1 is an ORF; its function is uncertain. The CDR3 is 16 amino acids. Trimming cost V 0 bases and J 2 bases, with 13 bases left between them. CDR3 residues: CASSQSTPGLNYGYTF. The CDR3 DNA reads TGCGCCAGCAGTCAATCCACTCCTGGACTGAACTATGGCTACACCTTC.

This chain joins TRBV19 and TRBJ1-1; D is possibly TRBD1 (5 bases). Trimming cost V 4 bases and J 1 base, with 16 bases left between them. CDR1 is LNHDA, CDR2 SQIVND, per germline (reference sequence). This CDR3 has 16 amino acids. The CDR3 sequence: CASSNPGWQGNTEAFF. Written as DNA, the CDR3 is TGTGCCAGTAGTAACCCTGGCTGGCAGGGGAACACTGAAGCTTTCTTT.

The chain combines TRBV18 with TRBJ1-4; D is unresolved. The CDR3 runs to 17 residues. Trimming stripped 3 bases from V and 0 bases from J, with 14 bases between. Germline V gene lookup returns CDR1 KGHSH and CDR2 LQKENI. The DNA of the CDR3 is TGTGCCAGCTCACCGTACGGTTCGTTCGCAACTAATGAAAAACTGTTTTTT. Encoded protein: CASSPYGSFATNEKLFF.

The chain combines TRBV19 with TRBJ2-7; D is uncertain. Trimming shortened V by 3 bases and J by 4 bases, and 7 bases separated the two germline ends. The CDR3 spans 12 residues. Germline values: CDR1 LNHDA, CDR2 SQIVND (reference sequence). CDR3 sequence: CASSIGPYEQYF. For the CDR3, the DNA is TGTGCCAGTAGTATTGGGCCTTACGAGCAGTACTTC. Combining the CDR3 with reference TRBV19 and TRBJ2-7 gives the whole variable domain DGGITQSPKYLFRKEGQNVTLSCEQNLNHDAMYWYRQDPGQGLRLIYYSQIVNDFQKGDIAEGYSVSREKKESFPLTVTSAQKNPTAFYLCASSIGPYEQYFGPGTRLTVT.

The chain's CDR3 is CASGDRRSNQPQHF. The CDR3 region has the DNA TGTGCCAGCGGGGACAGAAGGAGCAATCAGCCCCAGCATTTT. The V call is TRBV25-1, the J call TRBJ1-5; TRBD1 aligns across 7 bases. From germline, CDR1 is MGHDK and CDR2 SYGVNS. This CDR3 region has 14 residues. V was clipped by 8 bases and J by 1 base; unmatched bases: 5.

The chain uses TRBV19 and TRBJ2-1; 8 nucleotides match TRBD2. With 4 bases clipped from V and 2 bases from J, the junction kept 4 bases outside the gene matches. Germline V gene lookup returns CDR1 LNHDA and CDR2 SQIVND (reference sequence). The CDR3 contains 15 residues. The CDR3 DNA reads as TGTGCCAGTAGTACCCGACTAGCGCCCTACAATGAGCAGTTCTTC. Encoded protein: CASSTRLAPYNEQFF.

This chain connects TRBV19 to TRBJ2-1; the match to TRBD2 covers 11 bases. V lost 3 bases and J lost 4; bases outside the gene matches: 8. The CDR3 is 17 residues long. CDR1 and CDR2 (germline): LNHDA, SQIVND (reference sequence). The CDR3 loop reads CASSISTGLADYNEQFF. In DNA form, the CDR3 reads TGTGCCAGTAGTATTTCTACGGGACTAGCGGATTACAATGAGCAGTTCTTC.

The chain recombines TRBV6-5 with TRBJ1-3; a weak D match, TRBD1 (5 bases). The V end was cut by 5 bases, the J end by 0 bases, with 11 bases between. Germline V lookup: CDR1 MNHEY, CDR2 SVGAGI. The CDR3 spans 15 residues. The DNA for the CDR3 is TGTGCCAGCAGTCAGACAGTCATCTCTGGAAACACCATATATTTT. Translated: CASSQTVISGNTIYF.

This rearrangement joins TRBV5-4 to TRBJ1-6, with 10 bases matching TRBD1. The CDR3 consists of 15 residues. Germline CDR1 reads SGHNT; CDR2 reads YYREEE (reference sequence). V was pared by 3 bases and J by 10 bases, with 7 bases of the junction left unmatched. Here the CDR3 reads CASSSQDRGSSPLHF. The CDR3 nucleotides are TGTGCCAGCAGCTCACAGGACAGGGGGTCCTCACCCCTCCACTTT. Complete variable domain (other parts from reference TRBV5-4 and TRBJ1-6): ETGVTQSPTHLIKTRGQQVTLRCSSQSGHNTVSWYQQALGQGPQFIFQYYREEENGRGNFPPRFSGLQFPNYSSELNVNALELDDSALYLCASSSQDRGSSPLHFGNGTRLTVT.

Only one count was recorded for this clone. V usage is TRBV7-6 and J usage is TRBJ2-3; maybe TRBD1 (6 bases). The CDR3 is made up of 16 amino acids. Between the trimmed V and J ends, which lost 2 bases and 0 bases, there was a span of 12 bases. In germline, CDR1 is SGHVS, CDR2 FNYEAQ. CDR3 sequence: CASSLMQGQSTDTQYF. CDR3 in DNA: TGTGCCAGCAGCTTAATGCAGGGGCAAAGCACAGATACGCAGTATTTT. Full variable domain (missing parts from reference TRBV7-6 and TRBJ2-3): GAGVSQSPRYKVTKRGQDVALRCDPISGHVSLYWYRQALGQGPEFLTYFNYEAQQDKSGLPNDRFSAERPEGSISTLTIQRTEQRDSAMYRCASSLMQGQSTDTQYFGPGTRLTVL.

This chain links TRBV5-4 with TRBJ2-1, with TRBD1 identical over 7 bases. The CDR3 has 16 residues. With V trimmed by 0 bases and J by 2 bases, 5 bases remained unmatched. Germline CDR1 is SGHNT and CDR2 is YYREEE (reference sequence). CDR3 bases: TGTGCCAGCAGCTTGGGGCAGGGGGAGCCCTACAATGAGCAGTTCTTC. Its translation: CASSLGQGEPYNEQFF.

The rearrangement links TRBV20-1 to TRBJ2-3; D not certain. This CDR3 has 11 amino acids. Trimming left V 6 bases short and J 7 bases short, with 11 bases between. Germline assignment: CDR1 DFQATT and CDR2 SNEGSKA (reference sequence). CDR3 sequence reads: CSAKNWYTQYF. The CDR3 DNA sequence: TGCAGTGCCAAAAACTGGTATACGCAGTATTTT.

This chain uses TRBV5-6 with TRBJ1-3; D is possibly TRBD1 (5 bases). Per germline, CDR1 SGHDT and CDR2 YYEEEE. The CDR3 totals 14 residues. The V and J ends lost 3 bases and 2 bases respectively, with 9 bases between them. This chain's CDR3 is CASSYGHTGNTIYF. The CDR3 DNA follows: TGTGCCAGCAGCTACGGACACACTGGAAACACCATATATTTT.

The genes are TRBV3-1 (or the pseudogene TRBV3-2) and TRBJ2-7, with D possibly being TRBD1 (5 bases). Germline V gene data show CDR1 as LGHDT and CDR2 as YNNKEL (reference sequence). V was clipped by 1 base and J by 2 bases, with 9 bases between them. The CDR3 spans 14 residues. In nucleotides, the CDR3 is TGTGCCAGCAGCCAAGTCAGGGCGGCCTACGAGCAGTACTTC. Protein sequence: CASSQVRAAYEQYF.

V usage is TRBV13 and J usage is TRBJ2-5; D is perhaps TRBD1 (6 bases). CDR1 PRHDT and CDR2 FYEKMQ come from the germline V gene (reference sequence). Trimming took 5 bases from V and 4 from J, leaving 23 bases between them. The CDR3 runs 17 residues. The CDR3 nucleotides read TGTGCCAGCAGCATCAAGTTACAGGGTGTGGGGGCAGAGACCCAGTACTTC. Its protein is CASSIKLQGVGAETQYF.

The chain has TRBV19 and TRBJ1-5; TRBD1 aligns across 8 bases. The CDR3 spans 16 residues. CDR1 is LNHDA, CDR2 SQIVND, per germline (reference sequence). V trimming: 3 bases; J trimming: 4 bases; junction bases outside the gene matches: 8. The CDR3 coding sequence is TGTGCCAGTAGTATCCGAGGACAGGGTAAGAATCAGCCCCAGCATTTT. Its translation is CASSIRGQGKNQPQHF.

This chain links TRBV4-1 with TRBJ1-5; perhaps TRBD1 as D (6 bases). The CDR3 spans 16 residues. Germline V gene data show CDR1 as MGHRA and CDR2 as YSYEKL. Trimming cost V 6 bases and J 3 bases, with 18 bases left between them. The CDR3 DNA reads TGCGCCAGCAGAGTAAACGTGGGGGCGGTCAATCAGCCCCAGCATTTT. Encoded protein: CASRVNVGAVNQPQHF.

The chain links TRBV10-3 to TRBJ2-5; 7 bases align to TRBD2. CDR3 size: 15 residues. The V gene end was trimmed by 3 bases and the J gene end by 5 bases; junction bases not matched to a gene: 9. Germline assignment: CDR1 ENHRY and CDR2 SYGVKD. The CDR3 nucleotides are TGTGCCATCAGTGACATGGGACTAACAAGTGAGACCCAGTACTTC. Encoded protein: CAISDMGLTSETQYF.

The chain recombines TRBV7-2 with TRBJ2-7; weak D call: TRBD1 (5 bases). There are 13 residues in the CDR3. The V and J ends lost 4 bases and 3 bases respectively, with 10 bases between them. Germline CDR1 reads SGHTA; CDR2 reads FQGNSA. In DNA, the CDR3 is TGTGCCAGCAGCTGGGGCAGCCACTACGAGCAGTACTTC. Its translation is CASSWGSHYEQYF.

V usage is TRBV3-1 (or the pseudogene TRBV3-2) and J usage is TRBJ1-1; 8 bases align to TRBD1. In germline, CDR1 is LGHDT, CDR2 YNNKEL (reference sequence). After removal of 4 bases from V and 5 bases from J, the junction contained 15 bases not matched to a gene. The CDR3 extends over 17 amino acids. As DNA, the CDR3 is TGTGCCAGCAGCCCCACCCAGGGAGCAGGGGGCTTAACTGAAGCTTTCTTT. It codes for CASSPTQGAGGLTEAFF.

The CDR3 protein is CASSYNPDRGRGETQYF. The DNA for the CDR3 is TGTGCCAGCAGTTACAACCCTGACAGGGGGCGCGGGGAGACCCAGTACTTC. The chain links TRBV6-2 or TRBV6-3 to TRBJ2-5, with TRBD1 matching 10 bases. The V segment lost 2 bases and the J segment 5 bases; nucleotides outside the gene matches: 11. The CDR3 is 17 amino acids. CDR1 and CDR2 (germline): MNHEY, SVGEGT.

The J gene is TRBJ1-6, the V gene TRBV13; weak D call: TRBD1 (6 bases). This CDR3 spans 14 amino acids. Germline values: CDR1 PRHDT, CDR2 FYEKMQ (reference sequence). V shed 5 bases and J shed 13 bases, with 18 bases lying between them. The DNA for the CDR3 is TGTGCCAGCAGCCTGACAGGCCCTAGGGTCCCCCTCCACTTT. It is translated as CASSLTGPRVPLHF.